The present entry profiles one TCR beta chain with its context. TCRdb keeps only in-frame clones here, not all; method: immunoSEQ multiplex PCR. The data show about 120,000 clones, around 89% seen once. The CDR3 sequence is 11 residues long. V was clipped by 10 bases and J by 3 bases, with 7 bases between them. Germline V gene data show CDR1 as SNHLY and CDR2 as FYNNEI. The sample is drawn from a study of T cell responses to AZD1222 COVID-19 vaccine. This material consisted of peripheral blood, taken on day 0 of MenACWY control vaccination. This rearrangement joins TRBV2 to TRBJ2-1; tentatively, D is TRBD1 (5 bases). The sequence came from an adult in good health. The CDR3 sequence is CAKGDYNEQFF. The DNA of the CDR3 is TGTGCCAAAGGGGACTACAATGAGCAGTTCTTC.